Here is one TCR beta chain with its context. Antigen specificity is unknown. The data belong to a study of T cell responses to AZD1222 COVID-19 vaccine. Study information: Pooling of second doses given at about 4 or about 12 weeks was done. Notes on the study in general: Spike was spanned by vaccine-associated CD4 TCRs, with dominance at 160-218 and 743-854. Variant regions that are unmutated are reportedly the target of nearly half of spike-specific TCRs. The sample set comprised mostly white British donors with more females, and clonal diversity was possibly underestimated.

The CDR3 sequence is 13 residues long. V shed 5 bases and J shed 1 base, with 8 bases lying between them. The germline V gene has CDR1 ENHRY and CDR2 SYGVKD. The table came from immunoSEQ multiplex PCR; TCRdb's copy has only in-frame clones and leaves some out. The repertoire holds about 190,000 clones, with more than 75% as singletons. V is TRBV10-3 and J is TRBJ1-2; no firm D call. Sequenced here: peripheral blood, sampled on day 0 of AZD1222 vaccination. This clonotype was sampled from an adult in good health. The CDR3 DNA sequence: TGTGCCATCAGTCCGGACGGTAACTATGGCTACACCTTC. This encodes CAISPDGNYGYTF.